The next 16 T cell receptor beta chains were all read from a single sample in a study of cytomegalovirus exposure and HLA in healthy donors. Primers included in the PCR were 60 Vbeta and 13 Jbeta primers. Profiled with immunoSEQ multiplex PCR; TCRdb holds only in-frame clones, not every one. There are about 110,000 clones in the sample; roughly 66% occur only once, and 2% to 2.5% lies in the top ten. Sequencing was carried out using PBMCs. These receptors were taken from a young woman in good health and CMV-seronegative.

This clone was observed a few times. The CDR3 protein is CASSPPGQPTSGQPQHF. The DNA of the CDR3 is TGTGCCAGCAGTCCTCCGGGACAGCCAACCTCGGGTCAGCCCCAGCATTTT. The chain couples TRBV28 to TRBJ1-5; 7 bases fit TRBD1. The CDR3 consists of 17 residues. Germline CDR1 is MDHEN and CDR2 is SYDVKM. Trimming cost V 5 bases and J 6 bases; bases outside gene matches: 16. Based on the CDR3 plus reference TRBV28 and TRBJ1-5, the full variable domain is DVKVTQSSRYLVKRTGEKVFLECVQDMDHENMFWYRQDPGLGLRLIYFSYDVKMKEKGDIPEGYSVSREKKERFSLILESASTNQTSMYLCASSPPGQPTSGQPQHFGDGTRLSIL.

The chain couples TRBV7-3 to TRBJ2-2, with 10 positions matching TRBD1. Per germline, CDR1 SGHTA and CDR2 FQGTGA. This CDR3 has 20 residues. The V segment lost 4 bases and the J segment 3 bases; nucleotides outside the gene matches: 17. This CDR3 is CASSYIRRDRGVWDTGELFF. The CDR3 DNA reads TGTGCCAGCAGCTACATAAGGCGGGACAGGGGAGTTTGGGACACCGGGGAGCTGTTTTTT.

V usage is TRBV7-9 and J usage is TRBJ2-2; maybe TRBD1 (5 bases). This CDR3 spans 13 amino acids. CDR1 and CDR2 (germline): SEHNR, FQNEAQ (reference sequence). Trimming took 1 base from V and 6 from J, leaving 6 bases between them. CDR3: CASSLGGAGELFF. The CDR3 DNA follows: TGTGCCAGCAGCTTAGGGGGCGCCGGGGAGCTGTTTTTT.

The chain links TRBV5-1 to TRBJ2-7; 9 positions match TRBD1. Germline lookup yields CDR1 SGHRS and CDR2 YFSETQ. The CDR3 sequence is 14 residues long. With V trimmed by 5 bases and J by 3 bases, 6 bases remained unmatched. This chain's CDR3 is CASRRGQGGYEQYF. In DNA form, the CDR3 reads TGCGCCAGCAGACGGGGACAGGGAGGCTACGAGCAGTACTTC.

V gene TRBV5-5 combines with J gene TRBJ2-1; D uncertain. The CDR3 consists of 16 residues. The germline V gene has CDR1 SGHKS and CDR2 YYEKEE (reference sequence). V dropped 2 bases and J dropped 1 base, with 13 bases sitting between them. CDR3 coding DNA: TGTGCCAGCAGCTTCAGCCCGGGTCCGTCCTACAATGAGCAGTTCTTC. It is translated as CASSFSPGPSYNEQFF.

The rearrangement joins TRBV27 to TRBJ2-1, with TRBD1 matching over 8 bases. This CDR3 has 16 amino acids. V was pared by 5 bases and J by 8 bases, with 14 bases of the junction left unmatched. Germline-derived CDR1 and CDR2 are MNHEY and SMNVEV (reference sequence). CDR3 DNA sequence: TGTGCCAGCAGTGCCCTCGGACAGGGAGGTCGTGATGAGCAGTTCTTC. It specifies CASSALGQGGRDEQFF.

The chain combines TRBV7-3 with TRBJ2-1; no firm D call. V gave up 2 bases and J gave up 9 bases, with 11 bases separating them. Germline CDR1 and CDR2: SGHTA and FQGTGA. This CDR3 region has 13 residues. The CDR3 DNA reads as TGTGCCAGCAGCTTAGGTGAGGATGGTGAGCAGTTCTTC. Protein sequence: CASSLGEDGEQFF.

This chain joins TRBV30 and TRBJ1-1; D gene unclear. CDR1 GTSNPN and CDR2 SVGIG come from the germline V gene (reference sequence). V was cut by 0 bases and J by 10 bases, with 12 bases left in between. This CDR3 contains 12 residues. Here the CDR3 reads CAWSVGGVSAFF. CDR3 DNA: TGTGCCTGGAGTGTCGGAGGTGTGTCAGCTTTCTTT.

The chain links TRBV28 to TRBJ2-7, with 9 bases that match TRBD1. V gave up 7 bases and J gave up 1 base; unmatched junction bases: 8. Germline V gives CDR1 MDHEN, CDR2 SYDVKM. The CDR3 spans 15 residues. The CDR3 loop reads CASTGTGTGSYEQYF. CDR3 sequence (DNA): TGTGCCAGCACCGGAACCGGGACAGGGTCCTACGAGCAGTACTTC. The variable domain in full, completed from reference TRBV28 and TRBJ2-7, reads DVKVTQSSRYLVKRTGEKVFLECVQDMDHENMFWYRQDPGLGLRLIYFSYDVKMKEKGDIPEGYSVSREKKERFSLILESASTNQTSMYLCASTGTGTGSYEQYFGPGTRLTVT.

The V call is TRBV4-3, the J call TRBJ2-1; 11 positions match TRBD2. The CDR3 extends over 14 amino acids. The V and J ends lost 10 bases and 5 bases, in that order; junction bases with no gene match: 7. Germline lookup yields CDR1 LGHNA and CDR2 YSLEER. The CDR3 DNA is TGCGCCACAGAGGTTAGCGGGAGGGACAATGAGCAGTTCTTC. As protein: CATEVSGRDNEQFF.

The V and J genes are TRBV27 and TRBJ1-1; possibly TRBD1 for D (6 bases). Between the trimmed V and J ends, which lost 6 bases and 7 bases, there was a span of 21 bases. The CDR3 has 15 amino acids. The germline V gene has CDR1 MNHEY and CDR2 SMNVEV (reference sequence). CDR3 DNA sequence: TGTGCCAGCAGACCCATCGATGGGACACCGGATGAAGCTTTCTTT. This translates into CASRPIDGTPDEAFF.

This chain uses TRBV30 with TRBJ2-7; 7 bases are a match to TRBD1. Germline CDR1 and CDR2: GTSNPN and SVGIG (reference sequence). This CDR3 spans 15 amino acids. The junction had 12 bases not matched to a gene; V was cut back by 1 base and J by 6 bases. CDR3 nucleotide sequence: TGTGCCTGGAGTGGATTACAGGGGCTCAGGGGCGAGCAGTACTTC. This gives the protein CAWSGLQGLRGEQYF.

The chain combines TRBV29-1 with TRBJ2-1; D is unresolved. The CDR3 covers 12 residues. Between the trimmed V and J ends, which lost 6 bases and 0 bases, there was a span of 6 bases. The germline V gene encodes CDR1 SQVTM and CDR2 ANQGSEA. As DNA, the CDR3 is TGCAGCGTCCTCAGCTCCTACAATGAGCAGTTCTTC. Translating gives CSVLSSYNEQFF.

V is TRBV9 and J is TRBJ2-1; 11 bases agree with TRBD2. With 0 bases clipped from V and 4 bases from J, the junction kept 3 bases outside the gene matches. CDR1 is SGDLS, CDR2 YYNGEE, per germline. CDR3 size: 16 residues. CDR3 nucleotides: TGTGCCAGCAGCGTAGGGGCTAGCGGGGGGTACAATGAGCAGTTCTTC. Translated, it gives CASSVGASGGYNEQFF.

The J gene is TRBJ1-2, the V gene TRBV4-3; TRBD1 matches 7 bases. The CDR3 is made up of 14 amino acids. CDR1 is LGHNA and CDR2 is YSLEER in the germline V gene. V lost 0 bases to trimming and J lost 7 bases; unmatched junction nucleotides: 5. CDR3 loop: CASSQETGSPGYTF. The DNA of the CDR3 is TGCGCCAGCAGCCAAGAGACAGGGTCCCCTGGCTACACCTTC.

The chain recombines TRBV7-2 with TRBJ2-7; no reliable D call. Trimming left V 2 bases short and J 3 bases short, with 5 bases between. Germline-derived CDR1 and CDR2 are SGHTA and FQGNSA. The CDR3 spans 12 residues. This CDR3 is CASSLMSYEQYF. For the CDR3, the DNA is TGTGCCAGCAGCTTAATGAGCTACGAGCAGTACTTC.